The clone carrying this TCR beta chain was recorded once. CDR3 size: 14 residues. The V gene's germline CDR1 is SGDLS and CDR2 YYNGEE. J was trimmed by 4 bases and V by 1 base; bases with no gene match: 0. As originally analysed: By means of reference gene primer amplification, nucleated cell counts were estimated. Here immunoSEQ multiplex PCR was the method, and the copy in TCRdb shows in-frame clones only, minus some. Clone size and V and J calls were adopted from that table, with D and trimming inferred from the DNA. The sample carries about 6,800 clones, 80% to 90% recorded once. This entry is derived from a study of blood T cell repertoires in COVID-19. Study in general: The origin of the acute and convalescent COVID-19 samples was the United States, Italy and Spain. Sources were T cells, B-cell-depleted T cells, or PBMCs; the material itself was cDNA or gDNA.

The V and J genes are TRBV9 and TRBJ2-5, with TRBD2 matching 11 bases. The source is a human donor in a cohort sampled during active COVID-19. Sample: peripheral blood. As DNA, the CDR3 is TGTGCCAGCAGCGTAACTAGCGGGGGAGAGACCCAGTACTTC. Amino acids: CASSVTSGGETQYF.